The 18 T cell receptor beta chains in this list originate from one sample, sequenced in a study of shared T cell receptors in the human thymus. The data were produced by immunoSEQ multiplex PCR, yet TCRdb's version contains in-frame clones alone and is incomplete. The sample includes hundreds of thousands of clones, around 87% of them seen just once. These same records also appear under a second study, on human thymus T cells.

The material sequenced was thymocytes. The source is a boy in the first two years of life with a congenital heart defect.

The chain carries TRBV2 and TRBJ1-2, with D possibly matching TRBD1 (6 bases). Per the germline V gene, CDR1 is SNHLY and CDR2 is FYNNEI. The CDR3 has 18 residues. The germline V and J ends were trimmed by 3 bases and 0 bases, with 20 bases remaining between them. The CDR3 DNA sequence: TGTGCCAGCAGTGATTCGACAGGAAACCTACAGGCTAACTATGGCTACACCTTC. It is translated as CASSDSTGNLQANYGYTF.

Here the CDR3 DNA reads TGTGCCAGCAGTTGGCAAGGGGATCAGCCCCAGCATTTT. It yields the protein CASSWQGDQPQHF. The rearrangement joins TRBV27 to TRBJ1-5, with a possible D match to TRBD1 (5 bases). The V end was cut by 4 bases, the J end by 5 bases, with 9 bases between. CDR3 size: 13 residues. Germline V CDR1 and CDR2: MNHEY, SMNVEV (reference sequence).

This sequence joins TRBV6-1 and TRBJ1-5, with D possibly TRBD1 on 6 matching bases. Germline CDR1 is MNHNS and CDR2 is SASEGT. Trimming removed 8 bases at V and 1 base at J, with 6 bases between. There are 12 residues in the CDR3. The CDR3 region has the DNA TGTGCCAGCGGGGGCAGCAATCAGCCCCAGCATTTT. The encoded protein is CASGGSNQPQHF.

The CDR3 DNA follows: TGCGCCAGCAGCCAAGTCGGTCTAGCGGGTACCTACGAGCAGTACTTC. Translation: CASSQVGLAGTYEQYF. The V gene is TRBV4-1, the J gene TRBJ2-7; 8 positions agree with TRBD2. Germline CDR1 MGHRA, CDR2 YSYEKL. This CDR3 contains 16 residues. V trimming: 1 base; J trimming: 2 bases; junction bases outside the gene matches: 7.

The CDR3 DNA sequence: TGTGCCAGCAGTCCCCGGGGAGAGACGGCGGGCCTCTACGAGCAGTACTTC. This sequence encodes CASSPRGETAGLYEQYF. This rearrangement joins TRBV27 to TRBJ2-7; tentative D call: TRBD2 (5 bases). The CDR3 length is 17 residues. CDR1 and CDR2 from the germline V gene are MNHEY and SMNVEV (reference sequence). V was cut by 5 bases and J by 3 bases, with 23 bases left in between.

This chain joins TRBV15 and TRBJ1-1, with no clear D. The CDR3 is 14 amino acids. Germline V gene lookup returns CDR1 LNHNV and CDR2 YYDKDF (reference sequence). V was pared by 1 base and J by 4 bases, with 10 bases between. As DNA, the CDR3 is TGTGCCACCAGCAGAGTGATTGGGAGCACTGAAGCTTTCTTT. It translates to CATSRVIGSTEAFF.

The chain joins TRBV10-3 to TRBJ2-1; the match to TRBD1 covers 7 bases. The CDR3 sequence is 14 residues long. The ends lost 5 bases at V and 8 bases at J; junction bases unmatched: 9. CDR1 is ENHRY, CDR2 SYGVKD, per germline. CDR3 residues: CAISLGQLYHEQFF. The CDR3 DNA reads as TGTGCCATCAGTCTGGGACAGCTTTACCATGAGCAGTTCTTC.

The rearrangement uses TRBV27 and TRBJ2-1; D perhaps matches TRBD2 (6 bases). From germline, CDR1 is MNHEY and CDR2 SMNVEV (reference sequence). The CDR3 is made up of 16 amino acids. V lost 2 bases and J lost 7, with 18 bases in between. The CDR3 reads CASSLRREVDGNEQFF. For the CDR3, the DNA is TGTGCCAGCAGTTTACGCAGGGAGGTAGACGGGAATGAGCAGTTCTTC.

The CDR3 reads CASSPHDPTGEGSYEQYF. CDR3 bases: TGTGCCAGCAGCCCACACGACCCGACAGGGGAAGGATCCTACGAGCAGTACTTC. V and J are TRBV7-2 and TRBJ2-7, with 8 positions matching TRBD1. The CDR3 consists of 18 residues. After removal of 5 bases from V and 1 base from J, the junction contained 16 bases not matched to a gene. From germline, CDR1 is SGHTA and CDR2 FQGNSA. The entire variable domain, with the rest obtained from reference TRBV7-2 and TRBJ2-7, is as follows: GAGVSQSPSNKVTEKGKDVELRCDPISGHTALYWYRQSLGQGLEFLIYFQGNSAPDKSGLPSDRFSAERTGGSVSTLTIQRTQQEDSAVYLCASSPHDPTGEGSYEQYFGPGTRLTVT.

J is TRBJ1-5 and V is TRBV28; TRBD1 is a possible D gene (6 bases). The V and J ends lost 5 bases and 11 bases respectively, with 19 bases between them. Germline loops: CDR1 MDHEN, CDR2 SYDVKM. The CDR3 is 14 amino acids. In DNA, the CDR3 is TGTGCCAGCAGTAAAACAGGGCCCTCAGGGGCCCAGCATTTT. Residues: CASSKTGPSGAQHF.

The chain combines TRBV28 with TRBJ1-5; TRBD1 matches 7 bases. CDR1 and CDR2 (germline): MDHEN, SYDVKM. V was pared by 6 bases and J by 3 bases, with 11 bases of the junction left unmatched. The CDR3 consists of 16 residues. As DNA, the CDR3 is TGTGCCAGCAGACACCGGGACAGACAATACAATCAGCCCCAGCATTTT. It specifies CASRHRDRQYNQPQHF.

DNA for the CDR3: TGTGCCAGCAGCTTACGGGACAGGGGGAATTCACCCCTCCACTTT. This translates into CASSLRDRGNSPLHF. The chain carries TRBV7-2 and TRBJ1-6, with TRBD1 matching over 11 bases. The CDR3 runs 15 residues. The V gene's germline CDR1 is SGHTA and CDR2 FQGNSA. Unmatched junction bases numbered 1, after V lost 2 bases and J lost 7 bases.

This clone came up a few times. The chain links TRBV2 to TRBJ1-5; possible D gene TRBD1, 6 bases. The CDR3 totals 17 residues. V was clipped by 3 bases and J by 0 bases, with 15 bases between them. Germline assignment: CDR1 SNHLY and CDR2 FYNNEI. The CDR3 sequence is CASSDRGVCHSNQPQHF. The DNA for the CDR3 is TGTGCCAGCAGTGACAGGGGTGTATGTCATAGCAATCAGCCCCAGCATTTT.

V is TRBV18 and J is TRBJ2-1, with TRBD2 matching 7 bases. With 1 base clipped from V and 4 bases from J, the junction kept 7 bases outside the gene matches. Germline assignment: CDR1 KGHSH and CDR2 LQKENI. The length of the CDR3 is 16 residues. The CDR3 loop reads CASSPRVVSGYNEQFF. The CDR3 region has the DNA TGTGCCAGCTCACCACGGGTGGTTAGCGGGTACAATGAGCAGTTCTTC.

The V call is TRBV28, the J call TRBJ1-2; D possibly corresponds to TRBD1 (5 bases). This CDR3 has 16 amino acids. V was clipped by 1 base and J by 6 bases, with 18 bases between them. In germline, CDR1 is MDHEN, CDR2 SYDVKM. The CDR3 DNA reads TGTGCCAGCAGTTTATCCACCTTGACAGAACCCCATGGCTACACCTTC. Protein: CASSLSTLTEPHGYTF.

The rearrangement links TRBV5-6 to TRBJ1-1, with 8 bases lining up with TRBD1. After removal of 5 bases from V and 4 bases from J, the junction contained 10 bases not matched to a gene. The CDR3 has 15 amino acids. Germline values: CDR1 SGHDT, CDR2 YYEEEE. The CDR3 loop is CASSQLDRGGTEAFF. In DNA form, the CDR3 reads TGTGCCAGCAGTCAGCTCGACAGGGGAGGCACTGAAGCTTTCTTT.

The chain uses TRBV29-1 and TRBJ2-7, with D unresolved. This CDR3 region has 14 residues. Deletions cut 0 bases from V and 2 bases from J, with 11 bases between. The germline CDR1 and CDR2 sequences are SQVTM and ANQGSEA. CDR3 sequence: CSVEDLSRPYEQYF. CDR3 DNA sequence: TGCAGCGTTGAAGATCTTTCCAGGCCCTACGAGCAGTACTTC.

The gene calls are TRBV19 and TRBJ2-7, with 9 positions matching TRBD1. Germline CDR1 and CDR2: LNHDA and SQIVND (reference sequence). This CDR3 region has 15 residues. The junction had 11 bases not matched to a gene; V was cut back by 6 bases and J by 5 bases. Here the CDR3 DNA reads TGTGCCAGTAGAGAGACCGGGACAGGGTTCGACGAGCAGTACTTC. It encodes CASRETGTGFDEQYF.